These 31 T cell receptor beta chains were sequenced from one sample in a study of cytomegalovirus exposure and HLA in healthy donors. Using immunoSEQ multiplex PCR, the repertoire was profiled, and TCRdb retains in-frame clones only, with some absent. Among 65,000 to 90,000 clones listed, approximately 95% were seen once. The sequencing input was PBMCs. The origin of the receptors is a man aged 18 to 29 in good health and CMV-seronegative.

This rearrangement joins TRBV6-1 to TRBJ2-7; tentative D call: TRBD2 (5 bases). Germline V gene lookup returns CDR1 MNHNS and CDR2 SASEGT. The germline V and J ends were trimmed by 5 bases and 1 base, with 15 bases remaining between them. The CDR3 has 15 residues. This CDR3 reads CASSSRDGISYEQYF. CDR3 DNA: TGTGCCAGCAGTTCTCGAGACGGGATTTCCTACGAGCAGTACTTC.

In this sample, this clone turned up a few times. The chain employs TRBV29-1 and TRBJ1-2, with TRBD1 matching 7 bases. Germline trimming cut 7 bases from V and 0 bases from J; bases unmatched to any gene: 11. Germline V CDR1 and CDR2: SQVTM, ANQGSEA. This CDR3 has 15 amino acids. CDR3 in DNA: TGCAGCGCACCCCGGACAGGCTCTTCTAACTATGGCTACACCTTC. It yields the protein CSAPRTGSSNYGYTF.

V and J are TRBV6-5 and TRBJ2-7; perhaps TRBD1 as D (5 bases). The CDR3 is 15 amino acids. Per the germline V gene, CDR1 is MNHEY and CDR2 is SVGAGI. Trimming removed 5 bases from V and 9 bases from J, with 23 bases in between. This chain's CDR3 is CASSPSNRILRGQYF. The DNA for the CDR3 is TGTGCCAGCAGTCCGTCTAACAGGATACTACGAGGGCAGTACTTC.

V gene TRBV4-1 combines with J gene TRBJ2-3; 8 nucleotides align to TRBD2. The CDR3 covers 18 residues. In germline, CDR1 is MGHRA, CDR2 YSYEKL. V shed 1 base, J shed 2 bases, and the junction held 11 bases outside the gene matches. The CDR3 DNA reads as TGCGCCAGCAGCCAAGGCCCCGGGGGGGTAACTTACACAGATACGCAGTATTTT. It codes for CASSQGPGGVTYTDTQYF.

The chain uses TRBV4-1 and TRBJ2-7, with 8 bases identical to TRBD1. The CDR3 runs to 14 residues. Per the germline V gene, CDR1 is MGHRA and CDR2 is YSYEKL. V shed 6 bases, J shed 5 bases, and the junction held 9 bases outside the gene matches. CDR3 residues: CASRTTGVEHEQYF. The DNA for the CDR3 is TGCGCCAGCAGAACGACAGGGGTCGAGCACGAGCAGTACTTC.

This rearrangement joins TRBV5-1 to TRBJ1-1, with a possible D match to TRBD1 (5 bases). Deletions cut 3 bases from V and 1 base from J, with 10 bases between. The CDR3 covers 14 residues. Germline CDR1 SGHRS, CDR2 YFSETQ. CDR3 bases: TGCGCCAGCAGCTCCCTTCAGGGGAACACTGAAGCTTTCTTT. It codes for CASSSLQGNTEAFF.

The CDR3 bases are TGTGCCAGCAGCCTCCAGGGTTCAGGGTTAGGCGAGCAGTACTTC. Translation gives CASSLQGSGLGEQYF. The J gene is TRBJ2-7, the V gene TRBV9, with a weak D call TRBD1 (5 bases). Germline loops: CDR1 SGDLS, CDR2 YYNGEE. V was pared by 4 bases and J by 6 bases, with 20 bases between. The CDR3 is 15 residues long.

CDR3 DNA: TGTGCCAGCAGCCAGGGGGCGGTGGGCACTGAAGCTTTCTTT. Encoded protein: CASSQGAVGTEAFF. The gene calls are TRBV7-3 and TRBJ1-1; 8 nucleotides match TRBD1. The CDR3 loop spans 14 amino acids. The germline V gene encodes CDR1 SGHTA and CDR2 FQGTGA. V lost 5 bases and J lost 4; bases outside the gene matches: 6.

V is TRBV11-2 and J is TRBJ2-2, with TRBD1 identical over 10 bases. V lost 7 bases, J lost 8 bases, and 16 bases stayed unmatched. CDR3 length: 17 residues. The V gene's germline CDR1 is SGHAT and CDR2 FQNNGV. This CDR3 reads CASIKRMGDRGTGELFF. The CDR3 DNA is TGTGCCAGCATCAAAAGAATGGGGGACAGGGGAACTGGGGAGCTGTTTTTT.

V is TRBV7-9 and J is TRBJ1-3; 7 bases match TRBD1. Germline CDR1 is SEHNR and CDR2 is FQNEAQ (reference sequence). This CDR3 is built from 16 residues. V lost 5 bases, J lost 3 bases, and 10 bases stayed unmatched. The CDR3 sequence: CASSRIEGALGNTIYF. Here the CDR3 DNA reads TGTGCCAGCAGCCGGATTGAGGGGGCGCTTGGAAACACCATATATTTT.

The rearrangement joins TRBV6-5 to TRBJ2-1; 11 nucleotides align to TRBD2. V lost 8 bases to trimming and J lost 3 bases; unmatched junction nucleotides: 0. The CDR3 covers 13 residues. Germline V CDR1 and CDR2: MNHEY, SVGAGI. The CDR3 DNA reads as TGTGCCAGCGGACTAGCGGGCTACAATGAGCAGTTCTTC. Its translation: CASGLAGYNEQFF.

The chain uses TRBV6-1 and TRBJ1-1, with 7 bases identical to TRBD1. The CDR3 spans 12 residues. With 8 bases clipped from V and 1 base from J, the junction kept 1 base outside the gene matches. Germline CDR1 and CDR2: MNHNS and SASEGT. For the CDR3, the DNA is TGTGCCAGCGACAGGGAGAACACTGAAGCTTTCTTT. This sequence encodes CASDRENTEAFF.

The chain is built from TRBV5-4 and TRBJ2-2; 7 nucleotides match TRBD2. The CDR3 contains 15 residues. V was clipped by 3 bases and J by 1 base; unmatched bases: 3. CDR1 and CDR2 (germline): SGHNT, YYREEE (reference sequence). CDR3 sequence (DNA): TGTGCCAGCAGCTACGCGGGGGAGAACACCGGGGAGCTGTTTTTT. Translated: CASSYAGENTGELFF.

V is TRBV29-1 and J is TRBJ2-1, with D possibly matching TRBD1 (7 bases). CDR1 SQVTM and CDR2 ANQGSEA come from the germline V gene. Trimming pared 3 bases from V and 7 bases from J, leaving 10 bases between. There are 12 residues in the CDR3. The CDR3 protein is CSVEAGGNEQFF. The CDR3 DNA sequence: TGCAGCGTTGAGGCAGGGGGGAATGAGCAGTTCTTC.

V usage is TRBV5-1 and J usage is TRBJ2-1, with 8 bases lining up with TRBD1. V gave up 1 base and J gave up 8 bases; unmatched junction bases: 11. This CDR3 is built from 16 residues. Per germline, CDR1 SGHRS and CDR2 YFSETQ. CDR3 sequence reads: CASSLTPGQGTDEQFF. For the CDR3, the DNA is TGCGCCAGCAGCTTGACCCCCGGACAGGGTACCGATGAGCAGTTCTTC.

This clone has just one count. This sequence joins TRBV6-5 and TRBJ1-2; TRBD1 agrees at 7 bases. The V segment lost 5 bases and the J segment 7 bases; nucleotides outside the gene matches: 7. The germline V gene has CDR1 MNHEY and CDR2 SVGAGI. The CDR3 has 13 amino acids. The CDR3 sequence: CASSLRQGGGYTF. The CDR3 DNA sequence: TGTGCCAGCAGTCTCCGACAGGGAGGTGGCTACACCTTC.

The chain links TRBV13 to TRBJ1-1; 7 bases align to TRBD1. V lost 6 bases to trimming and J lost 0 bases; unmatched junction nucleotides: 7. The CDR3 totals 15 residues. Germline V gene lookup returns CDR1 PRHDT and CDR2 FYEKMQ (reference sequence). DNA of the CDR3: TGTGCCAGCAGTTCCAGGGGACAGCTGAACACTGAAGCTTTCTTT. It translates to CASSSRGQLNTEAFF.

This chain joins TRBV7-9 and TRBJ1-5; no definite D call. This CDR3 is 12 amino acids long. Looked up from germline, CDR1 is SEHNR and CDR2 is FQNEAQ (reference sequence). V lost 9 bases and J 2 bases, leaving 8 bases between the germline ends. The CDR3 loop reads CASQYGNQPQHF. DNA for the CDR3: TGTGCCAGTCAGTATGGCAATCAGCCCCAGCATTTT.

V and J are TRBV7-3 and TRBJ2-3; weak D call: TRBD2 (6 bases). This CDR3 region has 13 residues. V lost 5 bases and J lost 1, with 7 bases in between. Germline loops: CDR1 SGHTA, CDR2 FQGTGA. The CDR3 region has the DNA TGTGCCAGCAGCCCGGGAGGCACAGATACGCAGTATTTT. Translating gives CASSPGGTDTQYF.

The rearrangement links TRBV13 to TRBJ1-1; no definite D call. CDR1 and CDR2 (germline): PRHDT, FYEKMQ (reference sequence). The CDR3 runs 12 residues. V dropped 5 bases and J dropped 7 bases, with 11 bases sitting between them. In DNA form, the CDR3 reads TGTGCCAGCAGCCGCCCGGGGATTGAAGCTTTCTTT. Its translation: CASSRPGIEAFF.

The chain recombines TRBV6-4 with TRBJ2-1; TRBD1 might be the D (6 bases). Germline CDR1 is MRHNA and CDR2 is SNTAGT. V shed 2 bases and J shed 7 bases, with 18 bases lying between them. The CDR3 loop spans 16 amino acids. The CDR3 coding sequence is TGTGCCAGCAGTGACCCTACAGGGTCGACTATGAATGAGCAGTTCTTC. This gives the protein CASSDPTGSTMNEQFF.

V and J are TRBV2 and TRBJ2-1, with D possibly being TRBD1 (5 bases). The germline V and J ends were trimmed by 1 base and 7 bases, with 5 bases remaining between them. CDR3 length: 12 amino acids. From germline, CDR1 is SNHLY and CDR2 FYNNEI. The CDR3 region has the DNA TGTGCCAGCAGTGAAGAGGGGAATGAGCAGTTCTTC. Translation: CASSEEGNEQFF.

The V gene is TRBV7-9, the J gene TRBJ1-2; 9 bases are a match to TRBD1. This CDR3 is built from 17 residues. J lost 8 bases, V lost 5 bases, and 18 bases had no gene match. The germline gives CDR1 SEHNR, CDR2 FQNEAQ (reference sequence). The CDR3 is CASSPTGTGTTNGGYTF. CDR3 sequence (DNA): TGTGCCAGCAGCCCAACCGGGACAGGGACGACCAACGGAGGCTACACCTTC.

This chain joins TRBV9 and TRBJ1-2; D might be TRBD1 (5 bases). This CDR3 is built from 16 residues. Germline V gives CDR1 SGDLS, CDR2 YYNGEE. Trimming removed 6 bases at V and 0 bases at J, with 18 bases between. The CDR3 is CASTPGERQTNYGYTF. The CDR3 nucleotides read TGTGCCAGCACCCCGGGGGAGCGACAAACTAACTATGGCTACACCTTC.

The V and J genes are TRBV4-2 and TRBJ2-1; 13 nucleotides agree with TRBD2. J gave up 7 bases and V 5 bases, and 8 bases lay outside the gene matches. CDR3 size: 16 residues. Per germline, CDR1 LGHNA and CDR2 YNFKEQ. This CDR3 is CASSIGTSGVTNEQFF. The CDR3 nucleotides read TGTGCCAGCAGCATCGGGACTAGCGGGGTCACAAATGAGCAGTTCTTC.

V is TRBV6-5 and J is TRBJ1-1; 7 nucleotides align to TRBD1. Looked up from germline, CDR1 is MNHEY and CDR2 is SVGAGI. The trim removed 4 bases at V and 6 bases at J, leaving 11 bases unmatched. The CDR3 covers 15 residues. CDR3 protein: CASSLRQGWEAEAFF. As DNA, the CDR3 is TGTGCCAGCAGTTTGCGACAGGGTTGGGAAGCTGAAGCTTTCTTT.

The rearrangement links TRBV19 to TRBJ2-7, with 10 bases that match TRBD1. Germline loops: CDR1 LNHDA, CDR2 SQIVND (reference sequence). The CDR3 runs 18 residues. J was trimmed by 5 bases and V by 3 bases; bases with no gene match: 16. CDR3 sequence reads: CASSINTILGQGLNEQYF. The CDR3 DNA sequence: TGTGCCAGTAGTATCAATACGATTCTGGGACAGGGGTTGAACGAGCAGTACTTC.

The chain has TRBV7-3 and TRBJ1-2; D gene unclear. CDR1 SGHTA and CDR2 FQGTGA come from the germline V gene. This CDR3 is 13 amino acids long. V dropped 2 bases and J dropped 8 bases, with 12 bases sitting between them. CDR3 sequence: CASSLASGGGYTF. For the CDR3, the DNA is TGTGCCAGCAGCTTAGCCTCCGGAGGAGGCTACACCTTC.

The V gene is TRBV18, the J gene TRBJ1-1; no clear D. V dropped 3 bases and J dropped 0 bases, with 5 bases sitting between them. The length of the CDR3 is 13 residues. From germline, CDR1 is KGHSH and CDR2 LQKENI. In nucleotides, the CDR3 is TGTGCCAGCTCACCGCCAGTGAACACTGAAGCTTTCTTT. Its translation is CASSPPVNTEAFF.

This clone was counted a single time. The gene calls are TRBV27 and TRBJ1-2, with 8 bases aligning to TRBD1. The germline CDR1 and CDR2 sequences are MNHEY and SMNVEV (reference sequence). Trimming at V came to 5 bases and at J to 0 bases, leaving 8 bases not matched to a gene. CDR3 length: 16 amino acids. CDR3 protein: CASSPGTGSANYGYTF. The CDR3 nucleotides read TGTGCCAGCAGTCCCGGGACAGGTTCAGCTAACTATGGCTACACCTTC.

This chain connects TRBV30 to TRBJ1-4, with TRBD1 identical over 8 bases. The germline gives CDR1 GTSNPN, CDR2 SVGIG (reference sequence). V trimming: 0 bases; J trimming: 7 bases; junction bases outside the gene matches: 7. This CDR3 is 15 amino acids long. The CDR3 sequence is CAWSVRRQGAEKLFF. The CDR3 nucleotides read TGTGCCTGGAGTGTACGGCGGCAGGGGGCTGAAAAACTGTTTTTT.